This T cell receptor (beta chain) was sequenced during a study of cytomegalovirus exposure and HLA in healthy donors. General study results and limits: The authors assumed roughly uniform sequencing depth across donors for presence/absence analyses. A later analysis found TCR association rates differed by HLA locus, highest for DRB1 and lowest for HLA-C. Specific recognition of CMV antigens was confirmed in vitro for a few chains (all CMV-associated).

Turning to this clone: Its antigen is still unknown.

60 Vbeta and 13 Jbeta primers were used in PCR. TCRdb keeps only in-frame clones here, not all; method: immunoSEQ multiplex PCR. Here the sample spans approximately 110,000 clones, approximately 80% being singletons. CDR3 length equals 17 residues. After removal of 5 bases from V and 0 bases from J, the junction contained 9 bases not matched to a gene. Per the germline V gene, CDR1 is SGHRS and CDR2 is YFSETQ. The gene calls are TRBV5-1 and TRBJ2-1; TRBD2 aligns across 9 bases. The source of this sequence is a woman younger than 30 in good health and CMV-seropositive. The sequenced material came from PBMCs. CDR3 protein: CASSLRGGPSSYNEQFF. The CDR3, as DNA: TGCGCCAGCAGTTTGCGGGGGGGCCCTAGCTCCTACAATGAGCAGTTCTTC.